These T cell receptor beta chains were read from a single sample in a study of beta chain features in type 1 diabetes. The data were produced by immunoSEQ multiplex PCR, yet TCRdb's version contains in-frame clones alone and is incomplete. The sample contains about 280,000 clones, 15% of which appear only once. The sample consisted of naive CD4+ T cells from blood. The receptors stem from a man aged 18 to 35 with type 1 diabetes. The CDR3 runs from the conserved cysteine through the conserved F or W. The D gene is left open where the match is weak. Expanded clones get a size class; other rows say once, few or many, or leave the size out.

j_gene: TRBJ2-7; v_gene: TRBV10-3; abundance: few; d_gene: TRBD2; CDR3aa: CAISDHSGERSYEQYF; CDR3nt: TGTGCCATCAGTGACCATAGCGGGGAGCGGAGCTACGAGCAGTACTTC
j_gene: TRBJ2-5; v_gene: TRBV6-5; abundance: -; d_gene: -; CDR3aa: CASSKQGLRETQYF; CDR3nt: TGTGCCAGCAGTAAACAGGGTCTAAGGGAGACCCAGTACTTC
j_gene: TRBJ2-2; v_gene: TRBV2; abundance: few; d_gene: -; CDR3aa: CASSETGRDTGELFF; CDR3nt: TGTGCCAGCAGTGAAACAGGGAGGGACACCGGGGAGCTGTTTTTT
j_gene: TRBJ2-7; v_gene: TRBV5-1; abundance: few; d_gene: -; CDR3aa: CASSSTELREQYF; CDR3nt: TGCGCCAGCAGCTCCACCGAGCTTCGGGAGCAGTACTTC
j_gene: TRBJ1-5; v_gene: TRBV30; abundance: few; d_gene: TRBD1; CDR3aa: CAWGQGAHQPQHF; CDR3nt: TGTGCCTGGGGACAGGGGGCCCATCAGCCCCAGCATTTT
j_gene: TRBJ1-2; v_gene: TRBV2; abundance: -; d_gene: -; CDR3aa: CASRLPSNYGYTF; CDR3nt: TGTGCCAGCAGACTCCCTTCTAACTATGGCTACACCTTC
j_gene: TRBJ1-1; v_gene: TRBV19; abundance: -; d_gene: -; CDR3aa: CASSDDRNTEAFF; CDR3nt: TGTGCCAGTAGTGACGACAGGAACACTGAAGCTTTCTTT
j_gene: TRBJ2-7; v_gene: TRBV14; abundance: few; d_gene: TRBD2; CDR3aa: CASSLGLAGVDEQYF; CDR3nt: TGTGCCAGCAGCCTGGGACTAGCGGGAGTTGACGAGCAGTACTTC
j_gene: TRBJ1-5; v_gene: TRBV6-6; abundance: -; d_gene: TRBD1; CDR3aa: CASSLGQGLKPQHF; CDR3nt: TGTGCCAGCAGTTTGGGACAGGGACTTAAGCCCCAGCATTTT
j_gene: TRBJ2-1; v_gene: TRBV6-6; abundance: -; d_gene: TRBD1; CDR3aa: CASSQGAYVDNEQFF; CDR3nt: TGTGCCAGCAGTCAGGGGGCGTATGTCGACAATGAGCAGTTCTTC
j_gene: TRBJ2-3; v_gene: TRBV9; abundance: few; d_gene: -; CDR3aa: CASSDGGYRYTDTQYF; CDR3nt: TGTGCCAGCAGCGACGGTGGGTACAGATACACAGATACGCAGTATTTT
j_gene: TRBJ2-3; v_gene: TRBV5-1; abundance: few; d_gene: TRBD2; CDR3aa: CASSLVQRGRRNTQYF; CDR3nt: TGCGCCAGCAGCTTGGTACAGCGGGGGAGACGGAATACGCAGTATTTT
j_gene: TRBJ1-2; v_gene: TRBV23-1; abundance: few; d_gene: TRBD1; CDR3aa: CASSQFLKDRVRSGYTF; CDR3nt: TGCGCCAGCAGTCAATTCCTCAAGGACAGGGTCCGGAGCGGCTACACCTTC
j_gene: TRBJ2-7; v_gene: TRBV2; abundance: -; d_gene: TRBD1; CDR3aa: CASSWDRGREQYF; CDR3nt: TGTGCCAGCAGTTGGGACAGGGGTAGGGAGCAGTACTTC
j_gene: TRBJ2-2; v_gene: TRBV5-1; abundance: -; d_gene: TRBD1; CDR3aa: CASSVVLGQGRVGELFF; CDR3nt: TGCGCCAGCAGCGTCGTCTTAGGACAGGGCCGAGTCGGGGAGCTGTTTTTT
j_gene: TRBJ2-7; v_gene: TRBV6-5; abundance: -; d_gene: TRBD1; CDR3aa: CASSYSGTGIYEQYF; CDR3nt: TGTGCCAGCAGTTACTCCGGGACAGGGATCTACGAGCAGTACTTC
j_gene: TRBJ1-2; v_gene: TRBV6-6; abundance: -; d_gene: TRBD1; CDR3aa: CASSYTTTGDYGYTF; CDR3nt: TGTGCCAGCAGTTACACAACTACAGGGGACTATGGCTACACCTTC
j_gene: TRBJ1-2; v_gene: TRBV19; abundance: -; d_gene: -; CDR3aa: CASNRQQSSYGYTF; CDR3nt: TGTGCCAGTAACCGCCAACAGAGCTCTTATGGCTACACCTTC
j_gene: TRBJ2-3; v_gene: TRBV5-1; abundance: -; d_gene: -; CDR3aa: CASSIISDTQYF; CDR3nt: TGCGCCAGCAGCATTATCTCAGATACGCAGTATTTT
j_gene: TRBJ2-3; v_gene: TRBV30; abundance: few; d_gene: TRBD2; CDR3aa: CAWRASGSTDTQYF; CDR3nt: TGTGCCTGGAGGGCTAGCGGGAGCACAGATACGCAGTATTTT
j_gene: TRBJ2-7; v_gene: TRBV10-3; abundance: few; d_gene: -; CDR3aa: CAITPGASRDYGYEQYF; CDR3nt: TGTGCCATCACCCCGGGAGCGAGCCGGGATTACGGCTACGAGCAGTACTTC
j_gene: TRBJ2-3; v_gene: TRBV4-3; abundance: few; d_gene: -; CDR3aa: CASSQSGSSADTQYF; CDR3nt: TGCGCCAGCAGCCAAAGCGGCTCTAGCGCAGATACGCAGTATTTT
j_gene: TRBJ1-2; v_gene: TRBV2; abundance: -; d_gene: -; CDR3aa: CASGGDNYGYTF; CDR3nt: TGTGCCAGCGGTGGAGATAACTATGGCTACACCTTC
j_gene: TRBJ1-2; v_gene: TRBV30; abundance: -; d_gene: -; CDR3aa: CAWSVPVTRYGYTF; CDR3nt: TGTGCCTGGAGTGTTCCCGTCACTCGCTATGGCTACACCTTC
j_gene: TRBJ2-5; v_gene: TRBV2; abundance: -; d_gene: TRBD1; CDR3aa: CASSHDRGVQETQYF; CDR3nt: TGTGCCAGCAGTCATGACAGGGGGGTACAAGAGACCCAGTACTTC
j_gene: TRBJ1-1; v_gene: TRBV6-6; abundance: -; d_gene: -; CDR3aa: CASRKVGDTEAFF; CDR3nt: TGTGCCAGCAGAAAGGTAGGGGACACTGAAGCTTTCTTT
j_gene: TRBJ2-1; v_gene: TRBV2; abundance: few; d_gene: -; CDR3aa: CASRVTGAGYNEQFF; CDR3nt: TGTGCCAGCAGAGTAACAGGGGCGGGATACAATGAGCAGTTCTTC
j_gene: TRBJ2-3; v_gene: TRBV13; abundance: -; d_gene: TRBD2; CDR3aa: CASSSKAGGVTDTQYF; CDR3nt: TGTGCCAGCAGCAGTAAAGCGGGAGGCGTCACAGATACGCAGTATTTT
j_gene: TRBJ2-7; v_gene: TRBV28; abundance: -; d_gene: TRBD1; CDR3aa: CASSSHRTGSQGYF; CDR3nt: TGTGCCAGCAGTTCTCATCGGACAGGGTCCCAAGGGTACTTC
j_gene: TRBJ2-7; v_gene: TRBV4-3; abundance: few; d_gene: TRBD2; CDR3aa: CASSQDSGGEQYF; CDR3nt: TGCGCCAGCAGCCAAGATAGCGGGGGCGAGCAGTACTTC
j_gene: TRBJ2-7; v_gene: TRBV18; abundance: -; d_gene: -; CDR3aa: CASSPPQGVEQYF; CDR3nt: TGTGCCAGCTCACCACCCCAAGGGGTCGAGCAGTACTTC
j_gene: TRBJ2-1; v_gene: TRBV30; abundance: few; d_gene: TRBD2; CDR3aa: CAWGELSGGAYNEQFF; CDR3nt: TGTGCCTGGGGGGAACTAAGCGGGGGGGCCTACAATGAGCAGTTCTTC
j_gene: TRBJ2-1; v_gene: TRBV9; abundance: -; d_gene: -; CDR3aa: CASSVDLHGGSYNEQFF; CDR3nt: TGTGCCAGCAGCGTAGATCTTCACGGGGGCTCCTACAATGAGCAGTTCTTC
j_gene: TRBJ2-7; v_gene: TRBV6-5; abundance: -; d_gene: TRBD1; CDR3aa: CASSYSGTDYYEQYF; CDR3nt: TGTGCCAGCAGTTACTCGGGGACAGACTACTACGAGCAGTACTTC
j_gene: TRBJ2-3; v_gene: TRBV18; abundance: few; d_gene: -; CDR3aa: CASSPPGLTDTQYF; CDR3nt: TGTGCCAGCTCACCACCGGGCCTCACAGATACGCAGTATTTT
j_gene: TRBJ1-2; v_gene: TRBV15; abundance: few; d_gene: TRBD1; CDR3aa: CATSRDRQGIGYTF; CDR3nt: TGTGCCACCAGCAGAGATCGACAGGGCATTGGCTACACCTTC
j_gene: TRBJ1-5; v_gene: TRBV30; abundance: few; d_gene: TRBD1; CDR3aa: CAWSRQGAIQPQHF; CDR3nt: TGTGCCTGGAGTCGGCAGGGGGCGATTCAGCCCCAGCATTTT
j_gene: TRBJ2-1; v_gene: TRBV9; abundance: -; d_gene: TRBD2; CDR3aa: CASSLGRGTYNEQFF; CDR3nt: TGTGCCAGCAGCCTGGGGCGGGGGACCTACAATGAGCAGTTCTTC
j_gene: TRBJ2-3; v_gene: TRBV5-1; abundance: few; d_gene: -; CDR3aa: CASSLELLVRNTQYF; CDR3nt: TGCGCCAGCAGCTTGGAACTACTAGTTCGCAATACGCAGTATTTT
j_gene: TRBJ1-3; v_gene: TRBV29-1; abundance: few; d_gene: -; CDR3aa: CSVARTGNTIYF; CDR3nt: TGCAGCGTTGCGCGGACAGGAAACACCATATATTTT
j_gene: TRBJ1-6; v_gene: TRBV7-2; abundance: -; d_gene: TRBD1; CDR3aa: CASSFVTGIGSPLHF; CDR3nt: TGTGCCAGCAGCTTCGTGACAGGGATCGGTTCACCCCTCCACTTT
j_gene: TRBJ2-7; v_gene: TRBV7-2; abundance: few; d_gene: TRBD2; CDR3aa: CASSLGLAGSSYEQYF; CDR3nt: TGTGCCAGCAGCTTAGGGCTAGCGGGGAGCTCCTACGAGCAGTACTTC
j_gene: TRBJ2-7; v_gene: TRBV11-2; abundance: -; d_gene: TRBD1; CDR3aa: CASSFTYTTGGVYEQYF; CDR3nt: TGTGCCAGCAGCTTCACATATACGACAGGGGGTGTGTACGAGCAGTACTTC
j_gene: TRBJ2-5; v_gene: TRBV5-4; abundance: -; d_gene: TRBD2; CDR3aa: CASSLGRTSGKETQYF; CDR3nt: TGTGCCAGCAGCTTGGGAAGGACTAGCGGAAAAGAGACCCAGTACTTC
j_gene: TRBJ2-2; v_gene: TRBV18; abundance: -; d_gene: TRBD1; CDR3aa: CASSPPDRGNTGELFF; CDR3nt: TGTGCCAGCTCACCACCGGACAGGGGGAACACCGGGGAGCTGTTTTTT
j_gene: TRBJ2-5; v_gene: TRBV18; abundance: few; d_gene: TRBD2; CDR3aa: CASSSSTSGRTSFETQYF; CDR3nt: TGTGCCAGCTCATCTTCGACTAGCGGGAGGACTTCTTTTGAGACCCAGTACTTC
j_gene: TRBJ1-2; v_gene: TRBV27; abundance: once; d_gene: -; CDR3aa: CASSSRVNYGYTF; CDR3nt: TGTGCCAGCAGTAGCAGGGTAAACTATGGCTACACCTTC
j_gene: TRBJ2-5; v_gene: TRBV28; abundance: -; d_gene: TRBD1; CDR3aa: CASSSGQGQETQYF; CDR3nt: TGTGCCAGCAGTTCGGGACAGGGGCAAGAGACCCAGTACTTC
j_gene: TRBJ2-3; v_gene: TRBV4-3; abundance: -; d_gene: TRBD1; CDR3aa: CASSQSSSRGHPDTQYF; CDR3nt: TGCGCCAGCAGCCAGTCTTCGTCCAGGGGGCACCCAGATACGCAGTATTTT